This TCR beta chain appears in the sequencing data of a study of cytomegalovirus exposure and HLA in healthy donors. PCR used 60 Vbeta primers and 13 Jbeta primers. Only in-frame clones appear in the TCRdb table, and some are missing; sequencing was by immunoSEQ multiplex PCR. The sample lists over 150,000 clones, about 80% occurring once. The CDR3 is made up of 17 amino acids. The sequence was collected from a woman aged 60 to 75 in good health and CMV-seropositive. The chain employs TRBV12-2 and TRBJ1-1; TRBD1 was called by the table and not checked on the DNA. TRBV12-2 is a pseudogene. Sample: PBMCs. The CDR3 coding sequence is TGTGCAAGTCGCTTAGTCAGGGGGCCCTCCTTTTACACTGAAGCTTTCTTT. The encoded protein is CASRLVRGPSFYTEAFF.